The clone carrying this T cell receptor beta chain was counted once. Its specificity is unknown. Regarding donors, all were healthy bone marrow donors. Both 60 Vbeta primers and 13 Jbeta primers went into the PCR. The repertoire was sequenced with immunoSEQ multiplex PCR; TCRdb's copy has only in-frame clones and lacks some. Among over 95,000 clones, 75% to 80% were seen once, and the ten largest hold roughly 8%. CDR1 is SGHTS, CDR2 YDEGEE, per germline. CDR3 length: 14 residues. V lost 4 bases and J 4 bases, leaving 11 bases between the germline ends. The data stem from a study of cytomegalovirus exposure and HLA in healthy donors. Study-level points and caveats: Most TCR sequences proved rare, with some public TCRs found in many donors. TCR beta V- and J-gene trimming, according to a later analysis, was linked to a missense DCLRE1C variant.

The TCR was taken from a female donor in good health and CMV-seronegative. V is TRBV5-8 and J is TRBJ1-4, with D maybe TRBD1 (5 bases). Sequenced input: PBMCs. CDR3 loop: CASSRGGINEKLFF. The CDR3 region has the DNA TGTGCCAGCAGCCGGGGGGGGATTAATGAAAAACTGTTTTTT.